These T cell receptor beta chains were read from a single sample in a study of early T cells in non-severe SARS-CoV-2 infection. TCRdb fed the 5' RACE reads into MiXCR, producing one record per CDR3 protein. The sample contains around 80,000 distinct CDR3 sequences, approximately 12% of which appear only once. The sequencing input was whole blood. The source of these receptors is an adult who was a healthcare worker with PCR-confirmed SARS-CoV-2 infection or an uninfected control (not recorded which). Both conserved end residues are part of each CDR3. Fields, in order: V gene, J gene, clone size, D gene, CDR3 DNA, CDR3 protein. A D gene is named only where the DNA matches it firmly. For some rows the clone size is stated as once, few or many, or as a class when expanded; others skip it.

>TRBV5-6|TRBJ2-1|few|TRBD2
TGTGCCAGCAGCCTGGGACTAGCGGGAGCCTATGATGAGCAGTTCTTC
CASSLGLAGAYDEQFF
>TRBV11-2|TRBJ1-2|many|-
TGTGCCAGCAGCTTAGCCCTTAGCTATGGCTACACCTTC
CASSLALSYGYTF
>TRBV20-1|TRBJ1-2|few|TRBD1
TGCAGTGCTAGAGATCATAAGGACAGGGGGACCACTAACTATGGCTACACCTTC
CSARDHKDRGTTNYGYTF
>TRBV20-1|TRBJ2-3|few|TRBD2
TGCAGTGCTAGAGATCCCTCTAGCGGCGACACAGATACGCAGTATTTT
CSARDPSSGDTDTQYF
>TRBV20-1|TRBJ2-1|many|TRBD2
TGCAGTGCTCCTAGCGGTGATGAGCAGTTCTTC
CSAPSGDEQFF
>TRBV7-3|TRBJ2-3|-|TRBD1
TGTGCCAGCAGCTTAACGTTGGGACAGGGATGCACAGATACGCAGTATTTT
CASSLTLGQGCTDTQYF
>TRBV28|TRBJ2-3|medium-sized|-
TGTGCCAGTTTCGATCGGGGGAAACAGGGGCCAGATACGCAGTATTTT
CASFDRGKQGPDTQYF
>TRBV6-2/TRBV6-3|TRBJ1-1|many|-
TGTGCCAGCAGCCGGATCGTCGACACTGAAGCTTTCTTT
CASSRIVDTEAFF
>TRBV27|TRBJ2-7|many|TRBD2
TGTGCCAGCAGTTTATCGATAACGGGAGGGCACGAGCAGTACTTC
CASSLSITGGHEQYF
>TRBV28|TRBJ1-1|-|-
TGTGCCAGCACCAAATGGAGGGGCACTGAAGCTTTCTTT
CASTKWRGTEAFF
>TRBV20-1|TRBJ1-3|many|-
TGCAGTGCTAGAGCGCTCTCTGGAAACACCATATATTTT
CSARALSGNTIYF
>TRBV5-1|TRBJ2-5|many|TRBD2
TGCGCCAGCAGCTCCACCGGACTAGCGGAGACCCAGTACTTC
CASSSTGLAETQYF
>TRBV12-3/TRBV12-4|TRBJ2-1|few|TRBD2
TGTGCCACCACCACGATCGGGAGGTACAATGAGCAGTTCTTC
CATTTIGRYNEQFF
>TRBV29-1|TRBJ2-7|-|TRBD2
TGCAGCGTTGAGACGGGACGGGGGGCCTACGAGCAGTACTTC
CSVETGRGAYEQYF
>TRBV28|TRBJ2-3|-|TRBD2
TGTGCCAGCAGTTCCATAGCGGGAACAGATACGCAGTATTTT
CASSSIAGTDTQYF
>TRBV12-3/TRBV12-4|TRBJ1-1|many|-
TGTGCCAGCAGTCCTTTCGGGGGGGTCACTGAAGCTTTCTTT
CASSPFGGVTEAFF
>TRBV28|TRBJ1-2|many|-
TGTGCCAGCAGTCCTGACGGCTCCTATGGCTACACCTTC
CASSPDGSYGYTF
>TRBV3-1|TRBJ2-3|-|-
TGTGCCAGCAGCCAAGATAGGTCCCGAGATACGCAGTATTTT
CASSQDRSRDTQYF
>TRBV4-1|TRBJ2-1|-|TRBD2
TGCGCCAGCAGCCAAGAGGGGACTAGCGGGAGGGCCGGGGGGCAGTTCTTC
CASSQEGTSGRAGGQFF
>TRBV20-1|TRBJ2-1|-|TRBD2
TGCAGTGCTAGAGTAGCGGGAGGTAATGAGCAGTTCTTC
CSARVAGGNEQFF
>TRBV19|TRBJ2-3|-|-
TGTGCCAGTAAAAACGTTTTGTTGGCAGATACGCAGTATTTT
CASKNVLLADTQYF
>TRBV18|TRBJ2-2|-|TRBD1
TGTGCCAGCTCACCACTCAGACAGGGGAGGAACACCGGGGAGCTGTTTTTT
CASSPLRQGRNTGELFF
>TRBV11-2|TRBJ2-1|-|TRBD2
TGTGCCAGCAGCCCGACTGGGCGGGGGTGGCAGTTCTTC
CASSPTGRGWQFF
>TRBV6-6|TRBJ1-5|-|TRBD1
TGTGCCAGCAGTTACCTAGACAGGGACGATCAGCCCCAGCATTTT
CASSYLDRDDQPQHF
>TRBV14|TRBJ1-3|few|TRBD1
TGTGCCAGCAGCCCGGGGACAGGGAGCTCTGGAAACACCATATATTTT
CASSPGTGSSGNTIYF
>TRBV9|TRBJ2-2|few|-
TGTGCCAGCGGTACGCCCCTTGACGGGGAGCTGTTTTTT
CASGTPLDGELFF
>TRBV4-1|TRBJ2-7|few|-
TGCGCCAGCAGCCAAGCCTCTTCCGGCGAGCAGTACTTC
CASSQASSGEQYF
>TRBV7-9|TRBJ2-3|many|-
TGTGCCAGCAGCTTACGAGGCGTAGATACGCAGTATTTT
CASSLRGVDTQYF
>TRBV28|TRBJ2-3|-|-
TGTGCCAGCAAGCGAGACTTAGCCGTCACAGATACGCAGTATTTT
CASKRDLAVTDTQYF
>TRBV9|TRBJ1-2|many|-
TGTGCCAGCAGCGTAGAGGCGGGGACCTATGGCTACACCTTC
CASSVEAGTYGYTF
>TRBV11-2|TRBJ2-5|many|-
TGTGCCAGCAGCCAAGAGACCCAGTACTTC
CASSQETQYF
>TRBV5-1|TRBJ1-3|-|-
TGCGCCAGCAGCTTGGAACCCCAGTTTGGAAACACCATATATTTT
CASSLEPQFGNTIYF
>TRBV2|TRBJ2-7|-|-
TGTGCCAGCAGTGCCAAAACCTGGGGGGCGGACGAGCAGTACTTC
CASSAKTWGADEQYF
>TRBV5-5|TRBJ1-2|few|-
TGTGCCAGCAGCTTGTCAGACCCCCTTGGCTACACCTTC
CASSLSDPLGYTF
>TRBV29-1|TRBJ2-1|few|-
TGCAGCGTTGTAGGCAGGAGCTCCTACAATGAGCAGTTCTTC
CSVVGRSSYNEQFF
>TRBV2|TRBJ2-6|few|-
TGTGCCAGCAGTTCGGTTTTCCCCGGGGCCAACGTCCTGACTTTC
CASSSVFPGANVLTF
>TRBV2|TRBJ2-1|few|-
TGTGCCAGCAGTGAAGACAGGTCCGGGGACAATGAGCAGTTCTTC
CASSEDRSGDNEQFF
>TRBV5-5|TRBJ2-1|many|TRBD2
TGTGCCAGCAGCAAATCGACCGTGGGAGGGGGACTAGCCTACTACAATGAGCAGTTCTTC
CASSKSTVGGGLAYYNEQFF
>TRBV27|TRBJ1-1|few|-
TGTGCCAGCAGTTTATCCGTCAGATTGAACACTGAAGCTTTCTTT
CASSLSVRLNTEAFF
>TRBV7-2|TRBJ2-1|-|TRBD2
TGTGCCAGCAGCTTACATAGCGGGAGGAGGAATGAGCAGTTCTTC
CASSLHSGRRNEQFF
>TRBV28|TRBJ2-7|-|TRBD2
TGTGCCAGCATCGCAGGAGGGCGCGGGAGGGGGACCTCCTACGAGCAGTACTTC
CASIAGGRGRGTSYEQYF
>TRBV12-3/TRBV12-4|TRBJ2-1|-|TRBD2
TGTGCCAGCAGTTTACGGGAGGGCCACAATGAGCAGTTCTTC
CASSLREGHNEQFF
>TRBV20-1|TRBJ2-3|many|-
TGCAGTGCTACGGAGGGAATCATCTACTGGAACGACACAGATACGCAGTATTTT
CSATEGIIYWNDTDTQYF
>TRBV20-1|TRBJ2-1|-|TRBD2
TGCAGTGCTAGAGAGGAGTGGGGGAGGGCCAAAAATGAGCAGTTCTTC
CSAREEWGRAKNEQFF
>TRBV12-2|TRBJ2-1|-|-
TGTGCAAGTCGCTCCCCGGACAACGGACCCTATTACAATGAGCAGTTCTTC
CASRSPDNGPYYNEQFF
>TRBV6-5|TRBJ2-7|-|TRBD2
TGTGCCAGCAGTTACGATGGTAGCGGGAGCTTAAGCGAGCAGTACTTC
CASSYDGSGSLSEQYF